This T cell receptor (beta chain) was sequenced in a study of vaccination and CD4 T cells after COVID-19. Turning to the study itself: With a range of 35 to 161, the median interval from diagnosis to drawing post-COVID samples was approximately 91 days. Every culture used as a control got a CEFX pool, an HIV-1 Nef pool, or no peptide.

The time point here: late sampling 161 to 241 days after vaccination in three convalescent patients. Noted treatment: roughly 10-day PBMC culture with coronavirus spike peptide pools or control peptides (ViraFEST assay). ViraFEST grew antigen-specific T cells using peptide pools, then sequenced TCRs. With the Oncomine TCR Beta short-read assay, DNA from cultured CD4+ T cells was sequenced. MiXCR, run by TCRdb on the PCR reads, gives a single entry per CDR3 protein. Here the sample spans about 23,000 distinct CDR3 sequences, about 40% being singletons. General study points: Researchers report that a median approximately 86% of reactive clones in convalescent patients surfaced only post-vaccination.

Deletions cut 3 bases from V and 3 bases from J, with 8 bases between. The CDR3 contains 12 residues. In germline, CDR1 is DFQATT, CDR2 SNEGSKA (reference sequence). In regard to this clonotype: Its antigen remains unknown.

V is TRBV20-1 and J is TRBJ1-1; no definite D call. The sequence came from a human donor who had recovered from COVID-19. Sequences were derived from CD4+ T cells from blood, cultured in vitro, sampled about 7 months after SARS-CoV-2 vaccination. The DNA for the CDR3 is TGCAGTGCTAGGGGTCAGCACACTGAAGCTTTCTTT. Encoded protein: CSARGQHTEAFF.